Below are 20 T cell receptor beta chains sequenced from a single sample in a study of cytomegalovirus exposure and HLA in healthy donors. PCR used 60 Vbeta primers and 13 Jbeta primers. TCRdb's table, derived via immunoSEQ multiplex PCR, lists solely in-frame clones and lacks some. This table holds about 140,000 clones, 77% found once. The source material was PBMCs. The receptors were gathered from a female donor in good health and CMV-seronegative.

This clone was seen a handful of times. V and J are TRBV7-9 and TRBJ2-1; 10 bases agree with TRBD1. Losses at the gene ends were 5 bases for V and 8 bases for J; bases not matched to a gene: 6. The length of the CDR3 is 14 residues. Germline loops: CDR1 SEHNR, CDR2 FQNEAQ (reference sequence). CDR3 DNA: TGTGCCAGCAGCCGGGGACAGGGGAAATATGAGCAGTTCTTC. Protein sequence: CASSRGQGKYEQFF.

The gene calls are TRBV6-1 and TRBJ2-4; 7 bases fit TRBD1. Germline V CDR1 and CDR2: MNHNS, SASEGT. The CDR3 contains 17 residues. The J segment lost 1 base and the V segment lost 3 bases, leaving 9 bases of the junction unmatched. CDR3 coding DNA: TGTGCCAGCAGTGAGCCCCACATGACAGGGGCCAAAAACATTCAGTACTTC. Translating it yields CASSEPHMTGAKNIQYF.

The gene calls are TRBV11-2 and TRBJ2-5; the D gene is possibly TRBD1 (6 bases). In germline, CDR1 is SGHAT, CDR2 FQNNGV. The CDR3 covers 13 residues. V lost 0 bases and J lost 5, with 7 bases in between. The CDR3 here is CASSLERGETQYF. The CDR3, as DNA: TGTGCCAGCAGCTTAGAGAGGGGGGAGACCCAGTACTTC.

V and J are TRBV27 and TRBJ2-2; 12 bases agree with TRBD2. With V trimmed by 6 bases and J by 5 bases, 7 bases remained unmatched. In germline, CDR1 is MNHEY, CDR2 SMNVEV (reference sequence). This CDR3 is built from 16 residues. The CDR3 DNA follows: TGTGCCAGCAGACGATCTAGCGGGGGGGCGACCGGGGAGCTGTTTTTT. Its protein product is CASRRSSGGATGELFF.

This chain joins TRBV28 and TRBJ1-1; TRBD1 is a possible D gene (5 bases). Trimming shortened V by 4 bases and J by 3 bases, and 15 bases separated the two germline ends. The CDR3 consists of 15 residues. The germline CDR1 and CDR2 sequences are MDHEN and SYDVKM. Written as DNA, the CDR3 is TGTGCCAGCAGTTCCGGCGGGGAGGGGTACACTGAAGCTTTCTTT. Its translation: CASSSGGEGYTEAFF.

The chain recombines TRBV18 with TRBJ2-3; TRBD1 might be the D (6 bases). Germline lookup yields CDR1 KGHSH and CDR2 LQKENI. This CDR3 has 14 residues. The V and J ends lost 6 bases and 2 bases respectively, with 12 bases between them. This CDR3 reads CASSTTGNTDTQYF. The CDR3 DNA reads TGTGCCAGCTCCACGACAGGAAACACAGATACGCAGTATTTT.

V usage is TRBV6-5 and J usage is TRBJ2-4; weak D call: TRBD2 (5 bases). This CDR3 region has 14 residues. Per the germline V gene, CDR1 is MNHEY and CDR2 is SVGAGI. Trimming removed 8 bases from V and 0 bases from J, with 11 bases in between. The CDR3 coding sequence is TGTGCCAGCGCGCGGGCCCTAGCCAAAAACATTCAGTACTTC. As protein: CASARALAKNIQYF.

This chain links TRBV7-9 with TRBJ2-7, with TRBD1 matching over 7 bases. Germline lookup yields CDR1 SEHNR and CDR2 FQNEAQ (reference sequence). This CDR3 spans 17 amino acids. V lost 1 base and J lost 0; bases outside the gene matches: 9. The CDR3 protein is CASSLEGRGGGSYEQYF. The CDR3 bases are TGTGCCAGCAGCTTAGAGGGTCGAGGGGGCGGCTCCTACGAGCAGTACTTC.

The gene calls are TRBV28 and TRBJ1-1, with 12 nucleotides matching TRBD1. CDR1 is MDHEN and CDR2 is SYDVKM in the germline V gene. The CDR3 runs 16 residues. J lost 9 bases, V lost 7 bases, and 15 bases had no gene match. The CDR3 nucleotides read TGTGCCAGCACCAACTGGGGGACAGGGGGCTCTCCCCAAGCTTTCTTT. Translating it yields CASTNWGTGGSPQAFF.

The J gene is TRBJ2-7, the V gene TRBV19, with D maybe TRBD2 (6 bases). Trimming took 9 bases from V and 1 from J, leaving 16 bases between them. This CDR3 spans 14 amino acids. Germline V CDR1 and CDR2: LNHDA, SQIVND (reference sequence). CDR3 residues: CASRRTGGSYEQYF. Written as DNA, the CDR3 is TGTGCCAGCCGTCGGACCGGGGGTTCCTACGAGCAGTACTTC.

The chain employs TRBV27 and TRBJ2-7; D remains ambiguous. There are 13 residues in the CDR3. Per the germline V gene, CDR1 is MNHEY and CDR2 is SMNVEV (reference sequence). V was shortened by 3 bases and J by 7 bases, with 13 bases between the two germline ends. The CDR3 coding sequence is TGTGCCAGCAGTTTCTTCAGGTCTCGAGAGCAGTACTTC. Translation gives CASSFFRSREQYF.

V gene TRBV27 combines with J gene TRBJ1-1; perhaps TRBD1 as D (5 bases). Trimming stripped 1 base from V and 2 bases from J, with 20 bases between. The length of the CDR3 is 18 residues. Germline V lookup: CDR1 MNHEY, CDR2 SMNVEV (reference sequence). The DNA of the CDR3 is TGTGCCAGCAGTTTATTTCTTCCGGGGGAGGGGCGAAACACTGAAGCTTTCTTT. Translating gives CASSLFLPGEGRNTEAFF.

This chain uses TRBV19 with TRBJ1-1, with 7 bases identical to TRBD1. The CDR3 is made up of 16 amino acids. J lost 0 bases, V lost 6 bases, and 10 bases had no gene match. The germline V gene has CDR1 LNHDA and CDR2 SQIVND (reference sequence). In DNA form, the CDR3 reads TGTGCCAGTAGGGGACAGCTAATAACATTGAACACTGAAGCTTTCTTT. Amino acids: CASRGQLITLNTEAFF.

This chain joins TRBV13 and TRBJ1-2, with D unresolved. The CDR3 totals 15 residues. Deletions cut 1 base from V and 8 bases from J, with 17 bases between. Germline CDR1 is PRHDT and CDR2 is FYEKMQ (reference sequence). CDR3 DNA: TGTGCCAGCAGCTTAGTTGTGGGCATGAATCGCGGCTACACCTTC. This gives the protein CASSLVVGMNRGYTF.

This chain uses TRBV9 with TRBJ2-2; D is uncertain. There are 14 residues in the CDR3. The germline V and J ends were trimmed by 0 bases and 3 bases, with 6 bases remaining between them. CDR1 and CDR2 (germline): SGDLS, YYNGEE. The CDR3 sequence: CASSVGPDTGELFF. The CDR3 DNA sequence: TGTGCCAGCAGCGTAGGGCCAGACACCGGGGAGCTGTTTTTT.

The chain links TRBV6-5 to TRBJ1-2; 7 bases match TRBD1. CDR1 and CDR2 (germline): MNHEY, SVGAGI. The CDR3 length is 15 residues. V lost 2 bases and J lost 8; bases outside the gene matches: 11. CDR3: CASSYPGQEIDGYTF. The CDR3 nucleotides read TGTGCCAGCAGTTACCCTGGACAGGAGATTGACGGCTACACCTTC.

This clone came up a few times. This chain joins TRBV9 and TRBJ1-1; D remains ambiguous. There are 14 residues in the CDR3. V lost 4 bases, J lost 2 bases, and 12 bases lay in between. Germline-derived CDR1 and CDR2 are SGDLS and YYNGEE. The CDR3 reads CASSPHGKNTEAFF. The CDR3 DNA is TGTGCCAGCAGCCCCCACGGTAAAAACACTGAAGCTTTCTTT.

This clone was seen a handful of times. The chain links TRBV25-1 to TRBJ1-2; the D is unclear. The V end lost 4 bases, the J end lost 6 bases, and 9 bases lay between the germline ends. This CDR3 comprises 12 residues. CDR1 MGHDK and CDR2 SYGVNS come from the germline V gene. The CDR3 nucleotides are TGTGCCAGCAGTGGCAGGTCGGATGGCTACACCTTC. Its protein is CASSGRSDGYTF.

The chain links TRBV27 to TRBJ1-2; no reliable D call. Trimming stripped 6 bases from V and 4 bases from J, with 27 bases between. In germline, CDR1 is MNHEY, CDR2 SMNVEV (reference sequence). The CDR3 is 18 amino acids. The CDR3 is CASSSTMFEVIFGYGYTF. The DNA for the CDR3 is TGTGCCAGCAGCTCCACCATGTTTGAGGTTATTTTTGGCTATGGCTACACCTTC.

V usage is TRBV29-1 and J usage is TRBJ2-3; TRBD1 matches 7 bases. CDR3 length: 12 amino acids. Germline lookup yields CDR1 SQVTM and CDR2 ANQGSEA. The junction had 5 bases not matched to a gene; V was cut back by 6 bases and J by 5 bases. CDR3 loop: CSVRRQGDTQYF. The DNA of the CDR3 is TGCAGCGTCCGAAGACAGGGAGATACGCAGTATTTT.